Following are 15 T cell receptor beta chains from one sample sequenced in a study of cytotoxic CD8 clonotypes in ibrutinib-treated CLL. Using immunoSEQ multiplex PCR, the repertoire was profiled, and TCRdb retains in-frame clones only, with some absent. The data contain some 130,000 clones, 70% to 90% of them singletons. The sequencing used PBMCs, collected after 24 months of ibrutinib treatment. These receptor sequences come from a human donor with chronic lymphocytic leukemia.

This rearrangement joins TRBV2 to TRBJ2-1; TRBD2 agrees at 15 bases. Losses at the gene ends were 8 bases for V and 4 bases for J; bases not matched to a gene: 9. The V gene's germline CDR1 is SNHLY and CDR2 FYNNEI. The CDR3 totals 17 residues. The CDR3 protein is CASPRTSGGAGYNEQFF. For the CDR3, the DNA is TGTGCCAGCCCAAGGACTAGCGGGGGGGCCGGGTACAATGAGCAGTTCTTC. Based on the CDR3 plus reference TRBV2 and TRBJ2-1, the full variable domain is EPEVTQTPSHQVTQMGQEVILRCVPISNHLYFYWYRQILGQKVEFLVSFYNNEISEKSEIFDDQFSVERPDGSNFTLKIRSTKLEDSAMYFCASPRTSGGAGYNEQFFGPGTRLTVL.

This clone is a singleton in its sample. The gene calls are TRBV28 and TRBJ2-3; TRBD2 matches 9 bases. This CDR3 has 14 amino acids. Germline loops: CDR1 MDHEN, CDR2 SYDVKM. Trimming removed 10 bases from V and 1 base from J; junction bases left unmatched: 6. In DNA, the CDR3 is TGTGCCATCAGAGCGGGGGGCCGCACAGATACGCAGTATTTT. It yields the protein CAIRAGGRTDTQYF.

V and J are TRBV6-1 and TRBJ2-7; unclear D gene. Trimming cost V 5 bases and J 4 bases, with 12 bases left between them. This CDR3 spans 13 amino acids. Germline assignment: CDR1 MNHNS and CDR2 SASEGT. The CDR3: CASSRISEYEQYF. In nucleotides, the CDR3 is TGTGCCAGCAGTAGGATTTCTGAGTACGAGCAGTACTTC.

V usage is TRBV18 and J usage is TRBJ2-7; the match to TRBD1 covers 7 bases. The CDR3 runs 14 residues. After removal of 5 bases from V and 3 bases from J, the junction contained 7 bases not matched to a gene. Per the germline V gene, CDR1 is KGHSH and CDR2 is LQKENI. The CDR3 loop is CASSAGTAGYEQYF. As DNA, the CDR3 is TGTGCCAGCTCAGCCGGGACAGCTGGCTACGAGCAGTACTTC.

The chain employs TRBV9 and TRBJ2-1; the D is unclear. The V end lost 0 bases, the J end lost 7 bases, and 8 bases lay between the germline ends. Germline values: CDR1 SGDLS, CDR2 YYNGEE. CDR3 length: 13 amino acids. The chain's CDR3 is CASSVAPTNEQFF. CDR3 coding DNA: TGTGCCAGCAGCGTAGCTCCTACGAATGAGCAGTTCTTC.

Relative to its sample, this clone is medium-sized. The chain employs TRBV7-9 and TRBJ2-2; D is perhaps TRBD1 or TRBD2 (5 bases each). In germline, CDR1 is SEHNR, CDR2 FQNEAQ (reference sequence). The CDR3 spans 15 residues. V was clipped by 7 bases and J by 7 bases, with 19 bases between them. CDR3 coding DNA: TGTGCCAGCACCTTGGGTCTAGGGGAGATCGGGGAGCTGTTTTTT. Amino acids: CASTLGLGEIGELFF.

This chain joins TRBV6-9 and TRBJ2-5, with D possibly matching TRBD1 (6 bases). The CDR3 has 17 residues. V was cut by 11 bases and J by 2 bases, with 27 bases left in between. Germline V gives CDR1 MNHGY, CDR2 SVAAGI. CDR3 amino acids: CACAVGFGTSSQETQYF. The CDR3 nucleotides read TGTGCCTGTGCGGTGGGATTCGGGACAAGTTCGCAAGAGACCCAGTACTTC.

The gene calls are TRBV4-2 and TRBJ1-4, with a tentative D call TRBD1 (5 bases). The CDR3 runs to 18 residues. CDR1 is LGHNA and CDR2 is YNFKEQ in the germline V gene. V dropped 0 bases and J dropped 0 bases, with 14 bases sitting between them. CDR3 amino acids: CASSQDFRGRATNEKLFF. The CDR3 region has the DNA TGTGCCAGCAGCCAAGACTTTAGGGGAAGGGCAACTAATGAAAAACTGTTTTTT.

This chain uses TRBV7-2 with TRBJ2-1; 9 bases line up with TRBD2. CDR1 and CDR2 from the germline V gene are SGHTA and FQGNSA. The V and J ends lost 5 bases and 0 bases, in that order; junction bases with no gene match: 8. The CDR3 is 17 residues long. The CDR3 spells CASSLGAGGSSYNEQFF. In nucleotides, the CDR3 is TGTGCCAGCAGCCTAGGGGCGGGAGGGAGCTCCTACAATGAGCAGTTCTTC. The variable domain in full, with the rest retrieved from reference TRBV7-2 and TRBJ2-1, is GAGVSQSPSNKVTEKGKDVELRCDPISGHTALYWYRQSLGQGLEFLIYFQGNSAPDKSGLPSDRFSAERTGGSVSTLTIQRTQQEDSAVYLCASSLGAGGSSYNEQFFGPGTRLTVL.

The chain couples TRBV11-2 to TRBJ2-7, with D possibly being TRBD2 (5 bases). The CDR3 is 13 amino acids. Per the germline V gene, CDR1 is SGHAT and CDR2 is FQNNGV. V shed 5 bases and J shed 0 bases, with 8 bases lying between them. The CDR3 reads CASSRGGSYEQYF. CDR3 in DNA: TGTGCCAGCAGCAGAGGAGGCTCCTACGAGCAGTACTTC.

The chain has TRBV4-2 and TRBJ1-5, with TRBD1 as a possible D gene (5 bases). The CDR3 consists of 15 residues. Germline lookup yields CDR1 LGHNA and CDR2 YNFKEQ. Trimming took 3 bases from V and 1 from J, leaving 10 bases between them. The CDR3 loop reads CASSQSGDSNQPQHF. The DNA of the CDR3 is TGTGCCAGCAGCCAGTCGGGGGACAGCAATCAGCCCCAGCATTTT.

The chain is built from TRBV19 and TRBJ1-3; 9 positions agree with TRBD1. Germline V gene sequence: CDR1 LNHDA, CDR2 SQIVND (reference sequence). The CDR3 spans 16 residues. V lost 6 bases, J lost 0 bases, and 6 bases stayed unmatched. The DNA for the CDR3 is TGTGCCAGTAGACCGGGACAGGGAAACTCTGGAAACACCATATATTTT. This sequence encodes CASRPGQGNSGNTIYF. The full variable domain, completed using reference TRBV19 and TRBJ1-3, is DGGITQSPKYLFRKEGQNVTLSCEQNLNHDAMYWYRQDPGQGLRLIYYSQIVNDFQKGDIAEGYSVSREKKESFPLTVTSAQKNPTAFYLCASRPGQGNSGNTIYFGEGSWLTVV.

V and J are TRBV7-2 and TRBJ2-3; D ambiguous. Deletions cut 6 bases from V and 6 bases from J, with 22 bases between. Germline V gene sequence: CDR1 SGHTA, CDR2 FQGNSA. CDR3 length: 16 residues. CDR3 DNA sequence: TGTGCCAGCAGGCCCTATGGGCCCCTCGGCTGGGATACGCAGTATTTT. Encoded protein: CASRPYGPLGWDTQYF.

The genes are TRBV27 and TRBJ1-3; D unresolved. The CDR3 is made up of 13 amino acids. The germline V and J ends were trimmed by 0 bases and 9 bases, with 9 bases remaining between them. From germline, CDR1 is MNHEY and CDR2 SMNVEV (reference sequence). CDR3 nucleotide sequence: TGTGCCAGCAGTTTATCGGGGTCCGGCACCATATATTTT. Protein product: CASSLSGSGTIYF.

The CDR3: CASRNYGTGRTEAFF. CDR3 sequence (DNA): TGTGCCAGCAGGAACTACGGGACAGGGAGGACTGAAGCTTTCTTT. The rearrangement links TRBV6-5 to TRBJ1-1; TRBD1 agrees at 9 bases. The CDR3 covers 15 residues. CDR1 is MNHEY, CDR2 SVGAGI, per germline. The trim removed 6 bases at V and 5 bases at J, leaving 10 bases unmatched.